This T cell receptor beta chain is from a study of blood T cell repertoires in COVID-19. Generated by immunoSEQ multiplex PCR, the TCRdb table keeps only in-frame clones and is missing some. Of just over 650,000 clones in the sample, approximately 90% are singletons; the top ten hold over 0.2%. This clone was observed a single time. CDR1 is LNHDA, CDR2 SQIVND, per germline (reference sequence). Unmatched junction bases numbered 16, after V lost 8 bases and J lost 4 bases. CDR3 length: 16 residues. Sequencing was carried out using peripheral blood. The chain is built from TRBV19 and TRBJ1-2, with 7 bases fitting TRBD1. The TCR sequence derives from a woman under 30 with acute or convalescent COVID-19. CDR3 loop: CASRTGPAKATYGYTF. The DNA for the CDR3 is TGTGCCAGTCGGACAGGACCTGCTAAGGCAACCTATGGCTACACCTTC.